Shown below are 16 T cell receptor beta chains from a single sample sequenced in a study of a mutant IDH1 vaccine in newly diagnosed glioma. Specified time point: baseline, week 1 (first vaccination visit). Treatment described: pre-vaccination baseline after standard-of-care therapy. Method: immunoSEQ multiplex PCR; TCRdb's copy keeps in-frame clones and lacks some. The data show 59,000 or so clones, 91% seen once. Specimen: PBMCs, collected from a glioma patient treated with radiotherapy, temozolomide or both. These receptors were taken from a man between 45 and 60 years old with glioma.

J is TRBJ2-3 and V is TRBV15, with 13 nucleotides matching TRBD2. Germline loops: CDR1 LNHNV, CDR2 YYDKDF (reference sequence). The CDR3 is 16 residues long. V lost 5 bases to trimming and J lost 5 bases; unmatched junction nucleotides: 7. The CDR3 nucleotides read TGTGCCACCAGCCTGACTAGCGGGAGGTTTCTAGATACGCAGTATTTT. This encodes CATSLTSGRFLDTQYF.

V usage is TRBV15 and J usage is TRBJ2-7; no clear D. This CDR3 is 13 amino acids long. Germline-derived CDR1 and CDR2 are LNHNV and YYDKDF (reference sequence). Trimming took off 2 bases at V and 7 bases at J, with 12 bases between the two ends. CDR3 nucleotides: TGTGCCACCAGCAGAAACCCTTACGGGGAGCAGTACTTC. This translates into CATSRNPYGEQYF.

The rearrangement joins TRBV5-4 to TRBJ1-4; weak D call: TRBD1 (6 bases). V dropped 5 bases and J dropped 4 bases, with 15 bases sitting between them. From germline, CDR1 is SGHNT and CDR2 YYREEE (reference sequence). The CDR3 runs to 15 residues. The chain's CDR3 is CASSLGGAGNEKLFF. The CDR3 DNA sequence: TGTGCCAGCAGTCTGGGGGGGGCTGGTAATGAAAAACTGTTTTTT. Combining the CDR3 with reference TRBV5-4 and TRBJ1-4 gives the whole variable domain ETGVTQSPTHLIKTRGQQVTLRCSSQSGHNTVSWYQQALGQGPQFIFQYYREEENGRGNFPPRFSGLQFPNYSSELNVNALELDDSALYLCASSLGGAGNEKLFFGSGTQLSVL.

This clone was observed once. The J gene is TRBJ2-2, the V gene TRBV28, with 8 bases that match TRBD1. The germline gives CDR1 MDHEN, CDR2 SYDVKM. There are 13 residues in the CDR3. The ends lost 8 bases at V and 5 bases at J; junction bases unmatched: 4. In nucleotides, the CDR3 is TGTGCCAGCCGTCGACAGGGGACCGGGGAGCTGTTTTTT. Amino acid sequence: CASRRQGTGELFF.

This clone was counted a few times. The chain has TRBV7-2 and TRBJ1-2, with D possibly being TRBD1 (6 bases). Germline lookup yields CDR1 SGHTA and CDR2 FQGNSA. Deletions cut 2 bases from V and 1 base from J, with 8 bases between. The CDR3 runs to 14 residues. DNA of the CDR3: TGTGCCAGCAGCTTACAGGGGCGTAACTATGGCTACACCTTC. It codes for CASSLQGRNYGYTF. The variable domain in full, completed from reference TRBV7-2 and TRBJ1-2, reads GAGVSQSPSNKVTEKGKDVELRCDPISGHTALYWYRQSLGQGLEFLIYFQGNSAPDKSGLPSDRFSAERTGGSVSTLTIQRTQQEDSAVYLCASSLQGRNYGYTFGSGTRLTVV.

The CDR3 here is CASSLIGVGVEAFF. CDR3 bases: TGTGCCAGCAGTTTGATAGGCGTTGGGGTTGAAGCTTTCTTT. The gene calls are TRBV28 and TRBJ1-1; no reliable D call. Germline loops: CDR1 MDHEN, CDR2 SYDVKM. Trimming took 3 bases from V and 7 from J, leaving 15 bases between them. This CDR3 is 14 amino acids long.

The CDR3 here is CASSLSSGITYEQYF. The CDR3 DNA reads TGTGCCAGCAGTTTGTCGTCAGGAATCACCTACGAGCAGTACTTC. The rearrangement uses TRBV27 and TRBJ2-7; D uncertain. Germline loops: CDR1 MNHEY, CDR2 SMNVEV (reference sequence). CDR3 length equals 15 residues. V shed 3 bases and J shed 2 bases, with 14 bases lying between them.

The chain links TRBV10-2 to TRBJ1-6; TRBD1 agrees at 10 bases. CDR3 length equals 15 residues. With 6 bases clipped from V and 7 bases from J, the junction kept 6 bases outside the gene matches. CDR1 is WSHSY, CDR2 SAAADI, per germline. The CDR3 coding sequence is TGCGCCAGCAGACCGGGACAGGGGTGGAATTCACCCCTCCACTTT. Its translation: CASRPGQGWNSPLHF.

This chain uses TRBV4-3 with TRBJ2-1, with 10 nucleotides matching TRBD2. Germline V gene sequence: CDR1 LGHNA, CDR2 YSLEER. The CDR3 runs to 22 residues. The trim removed 3 bases at V and 4 bases at J, leaving 24 bases unmatched. The CDR3 is CASSHLDPRGVSGLAEYNEQFF. For the CDR3, the DNA is TGCGCCAGCAGCCATCTAGACCCCCGGGGAGTGTCCGGACTAGCGGAATACAATGAGCAGTTCTTC.

This sequence joins TRBV11-2 and TRBJ2-3; D is undetermined. The V and J ends lost 0 bases and 9 bases respectively, with 4 bases between them. The CDR3 runs to 11 residues. The germline V gene encodes CDR1 SGHAT and CDR2 FQNNGV. The CDR3 bases are TGTGCCAGCAGCTTAGATTTCACGCAGTATTTT. This gives the protein CASSLDFTQYF.

The chain links TRBV5-1 to TRBJ2-7; 8 bases are a match to TRBD2. The CDR3 is 14 residues long. CDR1 is SGHRS and CDR2 is YFSETQ in the germline V gene. J lost 5 bases, V lost 2 bases, and 6 bases had no gene match. The CDR3: CASSLTGGPNEQYF. The CDR3 coding sequence is TGCGCCAGCAGCTTAACGGGAGGGCCCAACGAGCAGTACTTC.

This clone came up once. The rearrangement uses TRBV6-6 and TRBJ1-5; maybe TRBD1 (6 bases). Trimming removed 6 bases at V and 4 bases at J, with 16 bases between. The CDR3 covers 15 residues. Looked up from germline, CDR1 is MNHNY and CDR2 is SVGAGI (reference sequence). The CDR3 DNA is TGTGCCAGCAGAAGAGTGGACAGTGCGAATCAGCCCCAGCATTTT. Translating gives CASRRVDSANQPQHF.

The chain uses TRBV7-3 and TRBJ2-1; TRBD2 matches at 11 bases. Trimming removed 8 bases from V and 10 bases from J; junction bases left unmatched: 13. There are 15 residues in the CDR3. CDR1 is SGHTA and CDR2 is FQGTGA in the germline V gene. The CDR3 here is CASSLAGGISKEQFF. The CDR3 DNA is TGTGCCAGCTCCTTAGCGGGGGGGATATCAAAAGAGCAGTTCTTC.

This chain links TRBV7-2 with TRBJ2-5, with 9 bases identical to TRBD2. Germline V gives CDR1 SGHTA, CDR2 FQGNSA. Trimming cost V 5 bases and J 3 bases; bases outside gene matches: 7. The CDR3 loop spans 15 amino acids. The CDR3 coding sequence is TGTGCCAGCAGCCCCCGGGTAGCGGGAGAAGAGACCCAGTACTTC. Amino acid sequence: CASSPRVAGEETQYF. Filled out from reference TRBV7-2 and TRBJ2-5, the complete variable domain reads GAGVSQSPSNKVTEKGKDVELRCDPISGHTALYWYRQSLGQGLEFLIYFQGNSAPDKSGLPSDRFSAERTGGSVSTLTIQRTQQEDSAVYLCASSPRVAGEETQYFGPGTRLLVL.

The V and J genes are TRBV10-1 and TRBJ2-3; 8 nucleotides agree with TRBD2. Germline CDR1 is WNHNN and CDR2 is SYGVQD (reference sequence). V gave up 0 bases and J gave up 2 bases; unmatched junction bases: 4. The CDR3 extends over 16 amino acids. The CDR3 nucleotides read TGCGCCAGCAGTGAGTCGCAGCGGGGGAACACAGATACGCAGTATTTT. It yields the protein CASSESQRGNTDTQYF.

The rearrangement uses TRBV27 and TRBJ2-1; D gene unclear. CDR3 size: 13 residues. V lost 11 bases and J lost 4, with 15 bases in between. CDR1 MNHEY and CDR2 SMNVEV come from the germline V gene (reference sequence). The CDR3 sequence is CAAAYGVYNEQFF. CDR3 nucleotides: TGTGCCGCAGCGTACGGTGTATACAATGAGCAGTTCTTC.